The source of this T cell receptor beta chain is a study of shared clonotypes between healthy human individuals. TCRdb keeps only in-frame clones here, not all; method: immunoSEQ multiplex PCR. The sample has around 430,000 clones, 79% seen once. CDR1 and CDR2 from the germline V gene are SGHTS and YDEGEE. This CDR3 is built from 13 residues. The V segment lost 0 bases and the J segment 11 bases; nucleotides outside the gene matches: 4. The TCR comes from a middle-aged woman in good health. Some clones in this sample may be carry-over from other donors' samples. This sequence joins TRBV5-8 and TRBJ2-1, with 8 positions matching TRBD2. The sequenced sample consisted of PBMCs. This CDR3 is CASSLDSGTQQFF. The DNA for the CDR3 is TGTGCCAGCAGCTTGGATAGCGGGACCCAGCAGTTCTTC. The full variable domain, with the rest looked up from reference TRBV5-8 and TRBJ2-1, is EAGVTQSPTHLIKTRGQQATLRCSPISGHTSVYWYQQALGLGLQFLLWYDEGEERNRGNFPPRFSGRQFPNYSSELNVNALELEDSALYLCASSLDSGTQQFFGPGTRLTVL.